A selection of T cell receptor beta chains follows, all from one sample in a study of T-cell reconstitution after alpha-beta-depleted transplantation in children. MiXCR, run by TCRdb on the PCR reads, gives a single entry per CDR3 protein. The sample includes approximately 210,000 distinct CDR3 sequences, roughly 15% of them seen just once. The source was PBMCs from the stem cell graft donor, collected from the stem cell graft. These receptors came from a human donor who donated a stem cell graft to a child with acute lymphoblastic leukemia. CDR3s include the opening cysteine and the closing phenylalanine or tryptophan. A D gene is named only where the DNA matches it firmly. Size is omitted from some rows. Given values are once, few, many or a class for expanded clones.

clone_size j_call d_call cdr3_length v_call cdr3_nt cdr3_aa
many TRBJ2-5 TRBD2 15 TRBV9 TGTGCCAGCAGCCTGACTAGCGGGAATCTCGAGACCCAGTACTTC CASSLTSGNLETQYF
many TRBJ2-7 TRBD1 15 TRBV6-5 TGTGCCAGCAGTTACTCGGACAGGGCCCGCTACGAGCAGTACTTC CASSYSDRARYEQYF
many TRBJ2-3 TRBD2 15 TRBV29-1 TGCAGCGTTGCCCCACTAGCGGGAGGGACAGATACGCAGTATTTT CSVAPLAGGTDTQYF
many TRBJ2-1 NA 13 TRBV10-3 TGTGCCATCAGTGAGGGGGGTGACAATGAGCAGTTCTTC CAISEGGDNEQFF
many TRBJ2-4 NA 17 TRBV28 TGTGCCAGCAGTCCCTTGTTAGCAGGCAGGACCAAAAACATTCAGTACTTC CASSPLLAGRTKNIQYF
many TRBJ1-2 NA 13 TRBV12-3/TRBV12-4 TGTGCCAGCAGTTCCAGAGCCCACTATGGCTACACCTTC CASSSRAHYGYTF
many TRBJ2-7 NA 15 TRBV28 TGTGCCAGCAGTCCCTGGGGCTCAGGGTCCGACGAGCAGTACTTC CASSPWGSGSDEQYF
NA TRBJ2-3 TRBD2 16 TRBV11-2 TGTGCCAGCAGCTGGAAACTAGCGCTTAGCACAGATACGCAGTATTTT CASSWKLALSTDTQYF
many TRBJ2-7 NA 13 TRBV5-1 TGCGCCAGCAGCTTGGAGCCGATCTACGAGCAGTACTTC CASSLEPIYEQYF
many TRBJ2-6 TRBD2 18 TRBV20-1 TGCAGTGCTAGAGTTAGTGCTAGCGGGACCTCTGGGGCCAACGTCCTGACTTTC CSARVSASGTSGANVLTF